This T cell receptor beta chain was sequenced during a study of T cells in Graves' hyperthyroidism and ophthalmopathy. This clonotype has ten or more counts. The CDR3 is 15 amino acids. V was shortened by 0 bases and J by 6 bases, with 11 bases between the two germline ends. Germline values: CDR1 LGHDT, CDR2 YNNKEL (reference sequence). Authors of the study amplified TCR beta CDR3 regions from RNA transcripts. Initially, a first-round RT-PCR of the TCR CDR3 employed the HTBI primer set. TCRdb reanalysed the multiplex PCR reads using MiXCR and keeps one entry per CDR3 protein. The sample lists a few hundred thousand distinct CDR3 sequences, approximately 14% occurring once.

The chain carries TRBV3-1 and TRBJ2-2, with D possibly TRBD1 on 5 matching bases. The sample consisted of blood. The sequence was obtained from a woman in her twenties or thirties with Graves' hyperthyroidism. Here the CDR3 reads CASSQDPGHPGELFF. CDR3 coding DNA: TGTGCCAGCAGCCAAGATCCCGGACACCCCGGGGAGCTGTTTTTT.